The entry below gives a single T cell receptor beta chain sequence along with its context. Clones were sequenced by immunoSEQ multiplex PCR, and TCRdb holds only the in-frame ones, with some missing. Of tens of thousands of clones in the sample, 90% to 95% are singletons; the top ten hold approximately 8.1%. Germline-derived CDR1 and CDR2 are SGHKS and YYEKEE (reference sequence). The CDR3 consists of 19 residues. J was trimmed by 1 base and V by 0 bases; bases with no gene match: 14. Each patient experienced a relapse that followed autologous stem cell transplantation, and brentuximab vedotin exposure varied. The source of the sample is a study of PD-1 blockade in classical Hodgkin lymphoma.

The V call is TRBV5-5, the J call TRBJ1-2, with 8 nucleotides matching TRBD1. This sequence originates from a human donor with classical Hodgkin lymphoma. The sample was peripheral blood mononuclear cells (PBMCs), taken at baseline. As DNA, the CDR3 is TGTGCCAGCAGCTTGGGGTCAGGGGCAGGGGGCAGAAGTAACTATGGCTACACCTTC. It is translated as CASSLGSGAGGRSNYGYTF.